These T cell receptor beta chains were read from a single sample in a study of T cells in Graves' hyperthyroidism and ophthalmopathy. One entry per CDR3 protein results from TCRdb running MiXCR on the multiplex PCR reads. This table holds some 500,000 distinct CDR3 sequences, about an eighth found once. Sequenced sample: blood. These receptor sequences come from a young woman with Graves' hyperthyroidism. CDR3s include the opening cysteine and the closing phenylalanine or tryptophan. The D gene is left open where the match is weak. Clone sizes are given selectively: once, few, many, or a class where the clone is expanded.

CDR3 DNA: TGTGCCAGCAGTGACCCCGGACCGTCCGGAGACCAGAGTGGATTCTCCTACAATGAGCAGTTCTTC
CDR3 protein: CASSDPGPSGDQSGFSYNEQFF
V gene: TRBV6-1
D gene: NA
J gene: TRBJ2-1
clone size: few

CDR3 DNA: TGTGCCAGTATGGGACAGGGGCTTCAGCCCCAGCATTTT
CDR3 protein: CASMGQGLQPQHF
V gene: TRBV19
D gene: TRBD1
J gene: TRBJ1-5
clone size: many

CDR3 DNA: TGTGCCAGCAGCAGAAGGGCTAATTCGGAGCAGTACTTC
CDR3 protein: CASSRRANSEQYF
V gene: TRBV7-2
D gene: NA
J gene: TRBJ2-7
clone size: NA

CDR3 DNA: TGCAGCGTTGCTGAAACACCGGGGTGGTACACTGAAGCTTTCTTT
CDR3 protein: CSVAETPGWYTEAFF
V gene: TRBV29-1
D gene: NA
J gene: TRBJ1-1
clone size: many

CDR3 DNA: TGTGCCAGCAGCTTAGTGGCGGGACTAGCGGGAGGGCCGACCGAGCAGTACTTC
CDR3 protein: CASSLVAGLAGGPTEQYF
V gene: TRBV7-2
D gene: TRBD2
J gene: TRBJ2-7
clone size: many

CDR3 DNA: TGCGCCAGCAGCACAGGACAGGGAGATGAAAAACTGTTTTTT
CDR3 protein: CASSTGQGDEKLFF
V gene: TRBV5-1
D gene: TRBD1
J gene: TRBJ1-4
clone size: many

CDR3 DNA: TGCAGTGCTAGTCCGTCAAGGGTCGCGGGAGGTAGTGAGCAGTTCTTC
CDR3 protein: CSASPSRVAGGSEQFF
V gene: TRBV20-1
D gene: TRBD2
J gene: TRBJ2-1
clone size: NA

CDR3 DNA: TGCAGCGCTGGGGACAGGCTGGGGGGTGAGCAGTTCTTC
CDR3 protein: CSAGDRLGGEQFF
V gene: TRBV29-1
D gene: TRBD1
J gene: TRBJ2-1
clone size: NA

CDR3 DNA: TGTGCCAGCAGCCCACCTACCGGGACTAGCGGGAGGTATGAGCAGTTCTTC
CDR3 protein: CASSPPTGTSGRYEQFF
V gene: TRBV11-2
D gene: TRBD2
J gene: TRBJ2-1
clone size: many

CDR3 DNA: TGCGCCAGCAGCTCCGGGCAGCTCGGAGAGACCCAGTACTTC
CDR3 protein: CASSSGQLGETQYF
V gene: TRBV5-1
D gene: NA
J gene: TRBJ2-5
clone size: few

CDR3 DNA: TGTGCCAGCAGCCCCGACTCAGATGCAGATACGCAGTATTTT
CDR3 protein: CASSPDSDADTQYF
V gene: TRBV6-1
D gene: NA
J gene: TRBJ2-3
clone size: many

CDR3 DNA: TGTGCCAGTAGTTCGGACAGGGAGGAAGATACGCAGTATTTT
CDR3 protein: CASSSDREEDTQYF
V gene: TRBV19
D gene: TRBD1
J gene: TRBJ2-3
clone size: few

CDR3 DNA: TGTGCCAGTAGTCCCACTGGGGGAGCCGGCAATCAGCCCCAGCATTTT
CDR3 protein: CASSPTGGAGNQPQHF
V gene: TRBV19
D gene: NA
J gene: TRBJ1-5
clone size: few

CDR3 DNA: TGCAGTGCTAGGAGTGGGCTAACCTACAATGAGCAGTTCTTC
CDR3 protein: CSARSGLTYNEQFF
V gene: TRBV20-1
D gene: NA
J gene: TRBJ2-1
clone size: many

CDR3 DNA: TGTGCCAGCGGCATACGGGGACAGGGGGAAAACACCATATATTTT
CDR3 protein: CASGIRGQGENTIYF
V gene: TRBV6-1
D gene: TRBD1
J gene: TRBJ1-3
clone size: NA

CDR3 DNA: TGTGCCAGCGTACCACCAAGTGGCATGAACACTGAAGCTTTCTTT
CDR3 protein: CASVPPSGMNTEAFF
V gene: TRBV12-3/TRBV12-4
D gene: NA
J gene: TRBJ1-1
clone size: many

CDR3 DNA: TGCGCCAGCAGCTTGGTTCGTCCCGCAGGGTCTCGCACTGAAGCTTTCTTT
CDR3 protein: CASSLVRPAGSRTEAFF
V gene: TRBV5-1
D gene: NA
J gene: TRBJ1-1
clone size: many

CDR3 DNA: TGTGCCAGTAGTATATTAATCATCCGGGACAGGGAGACTGAAGCTTTCTTT
CDR3 protein: CASSILIIRDRETEAFF
V gene: TRBV19
D gene: TRBD1
J gene: TRBJ1-1
clone size: many

CDR3 DNA: TGTGCCAGCGGCAGGGAGTCAACCTACGAGCAGTACTTC
CDR3 protein: CASGRESTYEQYF
V gene: TRBV28
D gene: NA
J gene: TRBJ2-7
clone size: NA

CDR3 DNA: TGTGCCAGCAGACCTCGTGGAGCGGGGACCTACGAGCAGTACTTC
CDR3 protein: CASRPRGAGTYEQYF
V gene: TRBV6-1
D gene: TRBD2
J gene: TRBJ2-7
clone size: NA

CDR3 DNA: TGTGCCAGCAGTTCCGGGGCCTATGGCTACACCTTC
CDR3 protein: CASSSGAYGYTF
V gene: TRBV12-3/TRBV12-4
D gene: NA
J gene: TRBJ1-2
clone size: NA

CDR3 DNA: TGTGCCAGCACCTGGCCCGGACAGGGAGGGATCTATGGCTACACCTTC
CDR3 protein: CASTWPGQGGIYGYTF
V gene: TRBV7-9
D gene: TRBD1
J gene: TRBJ1-2
clone size: many

CDR3 DNA: TGCGCCAGGAGCCAAGATAGAGATGAGCAGTTCTTC
CDR3 protein: CARSQDRDEQFF
V gene: TRBV4-1
D gene: NA
J gene: TRBJ2-1
clone size: NA

CDR3 DNA: TGTGCCAGCAGCTTAGACGCGGGAAGAAACACCATATATTTT
CDR3 protein: CASSLDAGRNTIYF
V gene: TRBV7-2
D gene: NA
J gene: TRBJ1-3
clone size: few

CDR3 DNA: TGTGCCAGTAGTCCCCGGGCGATACGCACTGAAGCTTTCTTT
CDR3 protein: CASSPRAIRTEAFF
V gene: TRBV19
D gene: NA
J gene: TRBJ1-1
clone size: many

CDR3 DNA: TGTGCCAGCAGAAGGGCCCCAGGGGGGAGCGCTGAAGCTTTCTTT
CDR3 protein: CASRRAPGGSAEAFF
V gene: TRBV27
D gene: TRBD1
J gene: TRBJ1-1
clone size: many

CDR3 DNA: TGTGCCAGCACCCTAGGTCGGGGTGAGCAGTTCTTC
CDR3 protein: CASTLGRGEQFF
V gene: TRBV6-1
D gene: NA
J gene: TRBJ2-1
clone size: NA

CDR3 DNA: TGTGCCAGCAGCGTAGGCGGGAGGGCCAAGTTCTTC
CDR3 protein: CASSVGGRAKFF
V gene: TRBV9
D gene: TRBD2
J gene: TRBJ2-1
clone size: NA

CDR3 DNA: TGTGCCAGCAGTTACGCCAGGGTGGAAGAGCAGTACTTC
CDR3 protein: CASSYARVEEQYF
V gene: TRBV6-2/TRBV6-3
D gene: NA
J gene: TRBJ2-7
clone size: many

CDR3 DNA: TGTGCCAGATCGGTTGGGGCCGGGGAGCTGTTTTTT
CDR3 protein: CARSVGAGELFF
V gene: TRBV2
D gene: NA
J gene: TRBJ2-2
clone size: NA

CDR3 DNA: TGTGCCAGCAGTCCCCGTAACACCGGGGAGCTGTTTTTT
CDR3 protein: CASSPRNTGELFF
V gene: TRBV12-3/TRBV12-4
D gene: NA
J gene: TRBJ2-2
clone size: many

CDR3 DNA: TGTGCCAGCAGCCAGAGGCCGGGCGCACAGTTCTTC
CDR3 protein: CASSQRPGAQFF
V gene: TRBV14
D gene: NA
J gene: TRBJ2-1
clone size: few

CDR3 DNA: TGTGCCAGCAACCCCGGACTAGCGGGAGTGTATGCCGGGGAGCTGTTTTTT
CDR3 protein: CASNPGLAGVYAGELFF
V gene: TRBV12-3/TRBV12-4
D gene: TRBD2
J gene: TRBJ2-2
clone size: many

CDR3 DNA: TGTGCCACCAGTGGCCGACTAGACCGTGGTGAGCAGTTCTTC
CDR3 protein: CATSGRLDRGEQFF
V gene: TRBV24-1
D gene: NA
J gene: TRBJ2-1
clone size: many

CDR3 DNA: TGTGCCAGCAGCCTACAAATCCGACTAGGAGGGGTCTACGAGCAGTACTTC
CDR3 protein: CASSLQIRLGGVYEQYF
V gene: TRBV7-9
D gene: NA
J gene: TRBJ2-7
clone size: few

CDR3 DNA: TGCGCCAGCAGCCCTAGCGGCGACAATGAGCAGTTCTTC
CDR3 protein: CASSPSGDNEQFF
V gene: TRBV5-1
D gene: TRBD2
J gene: TRBJ2-1
clone size: many

CDR3 DNA: TGTGCCAGCAGCACGGGACAGCTATACAATGAGCAGTTCTTC
CDR3 protein: CASSTGQLYNEQFF
V gene: TRBV7-2
D gene: TRBD1
J gene: TRBJ2-1
clone size: many

CDR3 DNA: TGTGCCACCAGCGCCGAGCTTCACGGCGGCGAGACCCAGTACTTC
CDR3 protein: CATSAELHGGETQYF
V gene: TRBV15
D gene: NA
J gene: TRBJ2-5
clone size: many

CDR3 DNA: TGCAGCGCAGGACAGATCCTCTATGGCTACACCTTC
CDR3 protein: CSAGQILYGYTF
V gene: TRBV29-1
D gene: NA
J gene: TRBJ1-2
clone size: many

CDR3 DNA: TGTGCCAGCAGCTTAACGGTAGCGTATGACACAGATACGCAGTATTTT
CDR3 protein: CASSLTVAYDTDTQYF
V gene: TRBV7-3
D gene: NA
J gene: TRBJ2-3
clone size: many

CDR3 DNA: TGTGCCAGCAGTCCCGGGACCCCTTACACCTTC
CDR3 protein: CASSPGTPYTF
V gene: TRBV12-3/TRBV12-4
D gene: NA
J gene: TRBJ1-2
clone size: many

CDR3 DNA: TGTGCCAGTAGTATAAACAGTGCCTATGGCTACACCTTC
CDR3 protein: CASSINSAYGYTF
V gene: TRBV19
D gene: NA
J gene: TRBJ1-2
clone size: many

CDR3 DNA: TGTGCCAGCAGTTTATCGGCCAATACAGGGTACGAGCAGTACTTC
CDR3 protein: CASSLSANTGYEQYF
V gene: TRBV27
D gene: NA
J gene: TRBJ2-7
clone size: many